This T cell receptor beta chain was retrieved from a study of Ad26.COV2.S vaccination and SARS-CoV-2 variants. Germline V gene sequence: CDR1 LNHDA, CDR2 SQIVND (reference sequence). The V segment lost 6 bases and the J segment 4 bases; nucleotides outside the gene matches: 14. The CDR3 is 16 residues long. Treatment reported: some 19 received Ad26.COV2.S at low or high dose, single or two shots; five or six received placebo; per-sample allocation not given. The study sampled participants on day 63 after the first vaccine or placebo injection. Method: immunoSEQ multiplex PCR; TCRdb's copy keeps in-frame clones and lacks some. The sample shows 300,000 to 350,000 clones, 85% to 90% of them seen only once.

The clonotype was recovered from a person aged 18 to 65 who received the Ad26.COV2.S COVID-19 vaccine or a placebo. The chain has TRBV19 and TRBJ1-1, with TRBD1 identical over 7 bases. Material: peripheral blood, obtained in a trial of Ad26.COV2.S vaccine versus placebo. This CDR3 is CASSPNRQGGSTEAFF. The CDR3 DNA is TGTGCCAGTAGCCCGAACAGACAGGGAGGGAGCACTGAAGCTTTCTTT.